This T cell receptor beta chain emerged from a study of blood T cells in healthy people across ages. Points from the study as a whole: Older individuals had lower TCR beta diversity per million T cells (the decline was roughly linear). Higher diversity, along with more naive CD4+ cells, distinguished long-lived donors from aged donors.

This CDR3 contains 13 residues. Germline V gives CDR1 KGHSH, CDR2 LQKENI. Each sample yielded at least 6 million isolated PBMCs. Using a J-beta primer mix together with a sample-barcoded 5' primer, a second PCR was run for roughly 6 to 12 cycles. Each CDR3 protein gets one entry after TCRdb re-called the 5' RACE reads with MiXCR. The top ten hold roughly 10% of the sample, which has about 930,000 distinct CDR3 sequences, under 35% seen once. This clonotype showed up just a few times. No antigen is known for it. This clone may be a read error of a much larger clone one base away. This same sample was also part of a study on T cells of mothers and their children. From that second work: The cDNA synthesis received all extracted RNA, at roughly 1.6 ug per 15 ul.

The receptor was derived from a woman in her 40s in good health. The sequenced sample was blood. The chain combines TRBV18 with TRBJ2-7; tentatively, D is TRBD2 (5 bases). As DNA, the CDR3 is TGTGCCGGCTCACCGAGGGCAGTTGACGAGCAGTACTTC. Translation: CAGSPRAVDEQYF.